This T cell receptor beta chain comes out of a study of T cell repertoires in cytomegalovirus infection (dated by TCRdb to about 2019). With regard to the full study: Donor HLA type was relevant to the analysis, because carriage of CMV infection together with the matching HLA type was indicated by public TCR beta signatures. General findings and caveats noted by the study authors: The ex vivo response was dominated by HLA-C-restricted CMV-specific TCR beta clonotypes, which also provided the single most frequent clonotype in two of eight donors. In both this cohort and an independent roughly 350-donor cohort, the cumulative frequency of public TCR beta family members distinguished carriers of CMV infection plus the relevant HLA type.

Notes on this clonotype: This clone's antigen is unknown. No much larger clonotype is one base removed from it; base qualities were not supplied.

Reads for this sample came from an Illumina HiSeq 1500. TCRdb reanalyzed the raw reads on its own, using fastp at Q25 for trimming and MiXCR for clone calling, and kept in-frame beta chains. Rows with a matching CDR3 protein are joined into one entry that keeps the most common DNA and genes. Here the sample has just under 550,000 distinct CDR3 sequences; around a quarter occur a single time. In total, the top ten clones hold roughly 13% of the sample. From the germline V gene (reference sequence), CDR1 is MNHNY and CDR2 is SVGAGI. Including cysteine and phenylalanine, the CDR3 has 14 amino acids. The read is trimmed to its CDR3 DNA, 42 bases read in frame from base 1. Trimming removed 2 bases from V and 2 bases from J, leaving 9 bases between the germline ends.

Sample: PBMCs. The sequence was obtained from a human donor in good health (CMV status not recorded). Some clones in this sample may be carry-over from other donors' samples. The chain is made from TRBV6-6 and TRBJ2-5; the D gene cannot be named for sure. CDR3 sequence: CASSYQRKQETQYF. The base sequence is TGTGCCAGCAGTTACCAAAGGAAACAAGAGACCCAGTACTTC.